This TCR beta chain was observed in a study of cytomegalovirus exposure and HLA in healthy donors. Study-wide findings and caveats: There were under 200 TCR beta chains listed as cytomegalovirus-associated. It was confirmed in vitro that three of the CMV-associated chains were specific for CMV antigens. Both high specificity and high sensitivity reportedly marked the classifier's diagnosis of cytomegalovirus status. Subsequent analysis found a tendency for first-cohort TCR clusters to co-occur within the 95 to 150 validation repertoires.

Clones were sequenced by immunoSEQ multiplex PCR, and TCRdb holds only the in-frame ones, with some missing. The repertoire includes some 210,000 clones, around four fifths of them detected once, and roughly 5.5% sits in the top ten. CDR3 length: 13 amino acids. Germline CDR1 and CDR2: MNHNS and SASEGT. Trimming pared 5 bases from V and 2 bases from J, leaving 10 bases between. Concerning this clone itself: Its antigen is undetermined.

This receptor was obtained from a woman younger than 35 in good health and CMV-seronegative. Specimen: PBMCs. The chain joins TRBV6-1 to TRBJ2-7; no clear D gene. The CDR3 region is CASSKLTPYEQYF. The CDR3 nucleotides are TGTGCCAGCAGTAAGCTTACCCCCTACGAGCAGTACTTC.